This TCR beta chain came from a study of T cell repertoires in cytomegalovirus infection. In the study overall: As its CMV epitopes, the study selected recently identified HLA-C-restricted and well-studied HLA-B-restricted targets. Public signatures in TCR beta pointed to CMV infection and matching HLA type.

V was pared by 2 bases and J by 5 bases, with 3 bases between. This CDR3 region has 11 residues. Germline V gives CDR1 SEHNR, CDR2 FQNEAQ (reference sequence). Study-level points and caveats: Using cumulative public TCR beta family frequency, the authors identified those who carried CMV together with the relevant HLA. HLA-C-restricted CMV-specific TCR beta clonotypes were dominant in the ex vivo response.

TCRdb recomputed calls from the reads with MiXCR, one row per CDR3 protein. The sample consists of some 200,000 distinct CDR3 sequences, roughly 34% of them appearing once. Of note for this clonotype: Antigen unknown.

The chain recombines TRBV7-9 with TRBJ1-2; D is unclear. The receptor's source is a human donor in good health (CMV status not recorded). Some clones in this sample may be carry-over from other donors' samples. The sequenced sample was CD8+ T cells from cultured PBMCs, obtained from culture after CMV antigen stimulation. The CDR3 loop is CASSLTYGYTF. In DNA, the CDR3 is TGTGCCAGCAGCTTAACTTATGGCTACACCTTC.